This entry describes one T cell receptor beta chain. Its cognate antigen is unknown. V gave up 5 bases and J gave up 4 bases; unmatched junction bases: 5. The CDR3 consists of 13 residues. Germline V lookup: CDR1 SGHRS, CDR2 YFSETQ. The sample comes from a study of graft-versus-host responses after intestinal transplantation. Study summary: Each patient got anti-thymocyte globulin induction, then tacrolimus and steroids for two to four years.

Study findings and constraints: Early post-transplant falls in HvG clones accompanied the peak levels of circulating GvH clones. Allograft clonal ratios (graft-versus-host to host-versus-graft) were high in patients who had graft-donor T cell macrochimerism.

The method was immunoSEQ multiplex PCR; TCRdb's version includes in-frame clones alone and lacks a portion of them. The data hold some 110,000 clones, with roughly nine tenths observed a single time. The chain combines TRBV5-1 with TRBJ1-2, with 7 nucleotides matching TRBD1. The sequences come from unstimulated CD4+ T cells sorted from spleen or lymph node cells, collected before intestinal transplant. This TCR was recovered from a human donor who received an intestinal transplant. CDR3 bases: TGCGCCAGCAGTTTAACAGGGGTCTATGGCTACACCTTC. It encodes CASSLTGVYGYTF.